The 20 T cell receptor beta chains reported below all come from one sample, sequenced in a study of T cells expressing NK-cell markers. TCRdb reanalyzed the 5' RACE reads, giving one entry per CDR3 protein sequence and no DNA. With 300,000 to 450,000 distinct CDR3 sequences in the sample, the ten largest clones hold roughly 5.2%. Sequencing was carried out using blood T cells: a sorted CD56 or NKG2C T cell subset, CD4+ or CD8+ T cells, or bulk PBMC T cells (not recorded which). The receptors originated from a man between 18 and 69 years old in good health.

The chain recombines TRBV27 with TRBJ1-5; TCRdb designates TRBD1, a call that cannot be tested without DNA. Germline values: CDR1 MNHEY, CDR2 SMNVEV (reference sequence). There are 14 residues in the CDR3. The CDR3 sequence: CASSPGGGRQPQHF.

V and J are TRBV12-3 or TRBV12-4 and TRBJ2-7; TCRdb picks TRBD1, but there is no DNA to check that call. This CDR3 has 15 residues. CDR3 amino acids: CASSLGRGGSYEQYF.

The V call is TRBV3-1, the J call TRBJ1-2. The CDR3 spans 14 residues. Germline V gene data show CDR1 as LGHDT and CDR2 as YNNKEL (reference sequence). CDR3 sequence reads: CASSQVGRRYGYTF.

V usage is TRBV9 and J usage is TRBJ2-1; there is no DNA to check the TCRdb D call of TRBD2. The CDR3 has 13 residues. From germline, CDR1 is SGDLS and CDR2 YYNGEE. Here the CDR3 reads CASSRSPRGEQFF.

J is TRBJ2-1 and V is TRBV6-1; TCRdb selects TRBD1, and the lack of DNA leaves this call unchecked. The germline V gene has CDR1 MNHNS and CDR2 SASEGT. This CDR3 comprises 14 residues. The CDR3 loop reads CASSRDRGTNEQFF.

V is TRBV3-1 and J is TRBJ1-1. The CDR3 runs 15 residues. Germline V lookup: CDR1 LGHDT, CDR2 YNNKEL (reference sequence). The chain's CDR3 is CASSPGLGGNTEAFF.

V gene TRBV28 combines with J gene TRBJ1-2; checking the TCRdb D call of TRBD1 is not possible without DNA. The CDR3 spans 14 residues. Germline assignment: CDR1 MDHEN and CDR2 SYDVKM. CDR3 amino acids: CASRRDRGNGGYTF.

The chain's CDR3 is CATSDQGAGGNTIYF. V and J are TRBV24-1 and TRBJ1-3; TCRdb calls TRBD1, which cannot be checked without DNA. Per the germline V gene, CDR1 is KGHDR and CDR2 is SFDVKD. The CDR3 length is 15 residues.

The rearrangement joins TRBV6-1 to TRBJ1-6; TCRdb lists TRBD1, though no DNA is available to test this call. The CDR3 extends over 15 amino acids. CDR1 and CDR2 from the germline V gene are MNHNS and SASEGT. This chain's CDR3 is CASSAGSSYNSPLHF.

The V gene is TRBV29-1, the J gene TRBJ1-1; TCRdb picks TRBD1, but there is no DNA to check that call. The CDR3 is made up of 13 amino acids. Germline CDR1 and CDR2: SQVTM and ANQGSEA. The CDR3 loop reads CSGTGTGVFGAFF.

This chain joins TRBV7-3 and TRBJ2-5; lacking DNA, the TRBD1 call made by TCRdb goes unchecked. Per germline, CDR1 SGHTA and CDR2 FQGTGA. The length of the CDR3 is 14 residues. The CDR3 is CASSANRGSETQYF.

This sequence joins TRBV4-1 and TRBJ2-4; TCRdb reports TRBD1, a call that lacks DNA to check it against. Per germline, CDR1 MGHRA and CDR2 YSYEKL. This CDR3 is built from 17 residues. CDR3 amino acids: CASSQFYRGMAKNIQYF.

J is TRBJ2-1 and V is TRBV12-3 or TRBV12-4; without DNA, the TCRdb call of TRBD1 cannot be checked. The length of the CDR3 is 11 residues. The CDR3 region is CATRGFNEQFF.

V and J are TRBV4-2 and TRBJ2-5; TCRdb selects TRBD1, and the lack of DNA leaves this call unchecked. The CDR3 has 15 residues. Looked up from germline, CDR1 is LGHNA and CDR2 is YNFKEQ. The CDR3 here is CASSHLGVGGNPQYF.

The rearrangement uses TRBV2 and TRBJ2-7; absent DNA, TCRdb's TRBD1 call cannot be checked. The V gene's germline CDR1 is SNHLY and CDR2 FYNNEI. The CDR3 extends over 12 amino acids. The CDR3 spells CASRPTGVEQYF.

V is TRBV7-9 and J is TRBJ1-3; TCRdb proposes TRBD1, but this gene call is untestable without DNA. This CDR3 contains 16 residues. Germline assignment: CDR1 SEHNR and CDR2 FQNEAQ (reference sequence). The CDR3 sequence is CASSSGQRASGNTIYF.

The CDR3 sequence: CASSQGSGTSGGLGSYNEQFF. V and J are TRBV3-1 and TRBJ2-1; TCRdb's D call, TRBD2, is unchecked because there is no DNA. There are 21 residues in the CDR3. In germline, CDR1 is LGHDT, CDR2 YNNKEL (reference sequence).

The V call is TRBV4-1, the J call TRBJ1-3. There are 14 residues in the CDR3. Germline CDR1 and CDR2: MGHRA and YSYEKL. CDR3 in amino acids: CASSQGSAGNTIYF.

This chain connects TRBV6-5 to TRBJ1-6. The CDR3 spans 17 residues. Germline CDR1 MNHEY, CDR2 SVGAGI. The CDR3 reads CASSYLPTNHYNSPLHF.

The rearrangement joins TRBV29-1 to TRBJ2-5; TCRdb selects TRBD1, and the lack of DNA leaves this call unchecked. CDR3 size: 14 residues. CDR1 and CDR2 from the germline V gene are SQVTM and ANQGSEA. CDR3 protein: CSVDTGGHQETQYF. Supplemented by reference TRBV29-1 and TRBJ2-5, the full variable domain reads SAVISQKPSRDICQRGTSLTIQCQVDSQVTMMFWYRQQPGQSLTLIATANQGSEATYESGFVIDKFPISRPNLTFSTLTVSNMSPEDSSIYLCSVDTGGHQETQYFGPGTRLLVL.